This T cell receptor beta chain emerged from a study of blood T cells in healthy people across ages. The CDR3 is 12 residues long. Germline assignment: CDR1 SQVTM and CDR2 ANQGSEA. V lost 6 bases, J lost 2 bases, and 9 bases lay in between. Together with a sample-barcoded 5' primer, a J-beta primer mix was included in a second PCR lasting about 7 to 12 cycles. Via MiXCR, TCRdb re-called the 5' RACE reads, giving one row per CDR3 protein. The top ten clones hold approximately 4% of a sample with some 760,000 distinct CDR3 sequences, around 25% of them seen once. These same records also appear under a second study, on T cells of mothers and their children.

Sequences were obtained from blood. This receptor was obtained from a boy between 10 and 17 years old in good health. The chain is built from TRBV29-1 and TRBJ2-3; D call uncertain. The CDR3 loop reads CSVVMATDTQYF. The CDR3, as DNA: TGCAGCGTGGTGATGGCCACAGATACGCAGTATTTT.